The entry below gives a single T cell receptor (beta chain) sequence along with its context. Its antigen is unknown. Unique molecular identifiers were incorporated into the prepared TCRbeta library. TCRdb itself ran the PCR reads through MiXCR, one entry per CDR3 protein. The sample comprises hundreds of thousands of distinct CDR3 sequences, more than 20% of which are singletons, and 2.6% rests with the top ten. Trimming stripped 6 bases from V and 0 bases from J, with 11 bases between. Germline V gene sequence: CDR1 WNHNN, CDR2 SYGVQD (reference sequence). This CDR3 has 14 residues. The data were taken from a study of T-cell reconstitution after alpha-beta-depleted transplantation in children. Overall study findings and caveats: Some patients' high day-60 TCRbeta diversity was attributed to recipient cells surviving conditioning. Expanded clones from the graft, numbering several hundred, reportedly supplied alpha-beta T cells about two months after transplant. One year post-transplant, T-cell counts and diversity were largely derived from T cells produced anew.

V and J are TRBV10-1 and TRBJ1-1; maybe TRBD1 (6 bases). This TCR derives from a girl aged 2 to 9 with Fanconi anemia, due to receive a stem cell transplant. This specimen was PBMCs, taken before TCRalphabeta/CD19-depleted stem cell transplant. For the CDR3, the DNA is TGCGCCAGCAGATTCAGGGGCTTGAACACTGAAGCTTTCTTT. Protein sequence: CASRFRGLNTEAFF.